Sequencing of this TCR beta chain was carried out in a study of Graves' ophthalmopathy and Graves' hyperthyroidism (dated by TCRdb to the late 2010s). Regarding the study in general: Stable hyperthyroidism was defined as no progression to ophthalmopathy within 18 months of follow-up. The study used TCR beta repertoire signatures to distinguish Graves' ophthalmopathy from Graves' hyperthyroidism and to predict progression to ophthalmopathy. In total, over 130 blood samples were TCR-sequenced: some 40 ophthalmopathy, 80 or so hyperthyroidism and 17 hyperthyroidism-to-ophthalmopathy patients. To explore V-J signatures that separate ophthalmopathy from hyperthyroidism, a discovery set of 95 to 100 patients was enrolled, consisting of 43 with ophthalmopathy and approximately 57 with stable hyperthyroidism. An independent validation cohort comprised roughly 20 hyperthyroidism patients and 15 to 17 patients who later progressed from hyperthyroidism to ophthalmopathy. T-cell repertoires of thyroid tissue and blood were compared in six hyperthyroidism patients. After sampling, hyperthyroidism patients received methimazole starting at 30 mg daily, and ophthalmopathy patients received high-dose intravenous methylprednisolone.

Overall study results and their limits: Most expanded thyroid clonotypes with a frequency above 0.001 also appeared in blood, which suggests that blood repertoires may reflect the immune response in the thyroid. In cross-validation, the 13-signature model distinguished ophthalmopathy from stable hyperthyroidism with approximately 85% sensitivity and 81% to 83% specificity, and in the test set the corresponding values were approximately 80% and 75%. No statistical method was used to predetermine the sample size, and group allocation was not hidden from the investigators. In validation, the model predicted ophthalmopathy progression with about 71% sensitivity and around 72% specificity; some twelve predicted patients were CT-confirmed with GO in a median of roughly 6.8 months.

Details on this clonotype: No cognate antigen has been identified for it. No base quality information exists; no much larger clone differs at one position.

In the germline V gene (reference sequence), CDR1 corresponds to DFQATT and CDR2 to SNEGSKA. Taken from cysteine to phenylalanine, the CDR3 has 16 residues. Kept here is only the CDR3 DNA, which spans 48 bases and is read in frame from base 1. For repertoire sequencing, TCR beta CDR3 regions were amplified from RNA transcripts. A first-round RT-PCR used HTBI primers with the Qiagen OneStep RT-PCR kit, followed by a second-round multiplex PCR, size selection and purification. The libraries underwent paired-end sequencing with 100 bp reads on an Illumina HiSeq2000. In the original analysis: SOAPnuke was used to process the reads, removing any read that contained adapters or uncalled bases, had a mean Phred below 15, or lacked an exact match to the constant primer or identifier. COPE v1.2.5 was used to merge the high-quality paired reads. Unique nucleotide sequences were defined as clonotypes and aligned to IMGT TRB V, D and J references using MiTCR v1.1. The analysis was limited to V-J combinations with a frequency above 0.0001, which together covered over 99% of the repertoires. For each V-J combination, a TCR clonal expansion and chaos score was defined as F50 clonal expansion divided by the chaos observed in the TCRdist matrix. Welch's t-statistics and random forest were used to narrow the features down to 10 to 15 V-J combinations, which were then fed into a naive Bayes classifier. The similarity between thyroid and blood repertoires was quantified using the Morisita-Horn index. TCRdb trimmed the raw reads at Q25, called clones with MiXCR and kept productive beta chains. Rows are combined by CDR3 protein, so each entry shows the most common genes and DNA. TCRdb, not the authors, supplied the V and J calls. The sample data list 1 million to 1.3 million distinct CDR3 sequences, and around a third of these were observed just once. The ten largest clones capture around 10% of the sample.

Hyperthyroidism patients were newly diagnosed, with disease duration under 2 months, and aged 18 to 65 years. Anyone with other autoimmune diseases, uncontrolled infections, pregnancy or lactation was excluded from the study. Clinical symptoms, serum thyroxine, TRAb, thyroid ultrasound and orbital computed tomography formed the basis of the diagnosis. Total RNA was extracted using Trizol reagent, and RNA quality was checked on an Agilent 2100 Bioanalyzer. Recombination linked TRBV20-1 to TRBJ2-6, with 7 central nucleotides matching TRBD1. Specimen: peripheral blood or thyroid tissue (not recorded which). The sequence was obtained from an adult man with Graves' hyperthyroidism. Read as DNA, the sequence is TGCAGAGGGGAACAGGGGTATGTCGCTGGGGCCAACGTCCTGACTTTC. This sequence encodes CRGEQGYVAGANVLTF.